A selection of T cell receptor beta chains follows, all from one sample in a study of response to subunit inactivated influenza vaccine. MiXCR was run by TCRdb on the RT-PCR reads, yielding one entry per CDR3 protein. This table has hundreds of thousands of distinct CDR3 sequences, less than 15% appearing once. The sequencing here drew on PBMCs from blood, taken 14 to 15 days before vaccination. The source of these receptors is a man aged 50-60 years who received an inactivated influenza vaccine. CDR3s include the opening cysteine and the closing phenylalanine or tryptophan. Fields, in order: V gene, J gene, CDR3 protein.

V: TRBV7-2
J: TRBJ2-5
CDR3: CASSPTRTQQETQYF

V: TRBV11-2
J: TRBJ2-5
CDR3: CASSYRTGAEETQYF

V: TRBV28
J: TRBJ1-2
CDR3: CASSMGQNYGYTF

V: TRBV7-2
J: TRBJ1-2
CDR3: CASSPERPRGGSYGYTF

V: TRBV28
J: TRBJ1-1
CDR3: CASRGGGGTEAFF

V: TRBV12-3/TRBV12-4
J: TRBJ1-1
CDR3: CASRETGGSTEAFF

V: TRBV28
J: TRBJ2-1
CDR3: CASSPRGGSKNEQFF

V: TRBV29-1
J: TRBJ2-1
CDR3: CSVDRANEQFF

V: TRBV14
J: TRBJ2-5
CDR3: CASSQDLRRSETQYF

V: TRBV16
J: TRBJ2-3
CDR3: CASSRPGRDTQYF

V: TRBV28
J: TRBJ2-5
CDR3: CASSFPVGAPSGSRETQYF

V: TRBV9
J: TRBJ2-1
CDR3: CASSAYRDSEQFF

V: TRBV9
J: TRBJ2-1
CDR3: CASSVELGNEQFF

V: TRBV5-1
J: TRBJ1-1
CDR3: CASSPGVAVNTEAFF

V: TRBV7-2
J: TRBJ1-2
CDR3: CASSPHKQGSGYTF

V: TRBV12-3/TRBV12-4
J: TRBJ2-1
CDR3: CASTPRSNNEQFF

V: TRBV7-6
J: TRBJ2-2
CDR3: CASSLAIGSNPGELFF

V: TRBV6-2/TRBV6-3
J: TRBJ2-2
CDR3: CASTRTAKTGELFF

V: TRBV4-2
J: TRBJ2-7
CDR3: CASSQERDGYYEQYF

V: TRBV18
J: TRBJ2-1
CDR3: CASSLRHLEGNEQFF